The T cell receptor (beta chain) under discussion was sequenced for a study of spatial heterogeneity in lung cancer. CDR3 length: 15 amino acids. Germline V gives CDR1 LGHDT, CDR2 YNNKEL (reference sequence). The germline V and J ends were trimmed by 4 bases and 5 bases, with 15 bases remaining between them. Unique molecular identifiers, one per molecule, were present on every TCR cDNA molecule. Each CDR3 protein is one row after TCRdb ran MiXCR on the 5' RACE reads. The data hold roughly 120,000 distinct CDR3 sequences, with less than 14% observed a single time. Specified time point: blood at routine non-recurrence follow-up after resection. The authors sequenced whole RNA from tumor, nontumor lung or frozen PBMC without sorting.

The sequence was obtained from a female donor with early-stage non-small cell lung cancer. The chain has TRBV3-1 and TRBJ2-1; D is perhaps TRBD2 (5 bases). The sample in question was PBMCs, obtained at follow-up. CDR3 DNA: TGTGCCAGCAGCCGGTTAGTAGCGACAAACAATGAGCAGTTCTTC. This codes for CASSRLVATNNEQFF.